This T cell receptor beta chain was documented in a study of blood T cell repertoires in COVID-19. This clone was seen a handful of times. Produced via immunoSEQ multiplex PCR; TCRdb's table is partial and in-frame only. The profile shows roughly 200,000 clones, around 85% of them singletons. V lost 5 bases to trimming and J lost 6 bases, with 23 bases between them. The germline gives CDR1 SGHAT, CDR2 FQDESV (reference sequence). The length of the CDR3 is 16 residues. The sample taken for sequencing was peripheral blood. This receptor was identified in a woman between 55 and 75 years old with acute or convalescent COVID-19. The V and J genes are TRBV11-1 and TRBJ2-7; D is perhaps TRBD1 (5 bases). The CDR3 nucleotides are TGTGCCAGCAGCCCCCGGCCAGGGAAATCTATTTCCGAGCAGTACTTC. Protein sequence: CASSPRPGKSISEQYF.